These 17 T cell receptor beta chains originate from one sample sequenced in a study of immune heterogeneity within non-small cell lung tumors. The TCR beta CDR3 region was amplified by multiplex PCR employing 32 V and 13 J primers. TCRdb recomputed calls from the multiplex PCR reads with MiXCR, one row per CDR3 protein. The sample lists more than 9,500 distinct CDR3 sequences; approximately 31% were seen once. Template material comprised bulk tumor genomic DNA at roughly 630 ng per sample. Multiple widely separated biopsies were taken from each primary tumor at surgery. Surgery that was curative in intent was performed on patients with untreated, newly diagnosed non-small cell lung cancer. Sequencing was carried out using lung tumor tissue. The receptors were gathered from a man in his 60s with non-small cell lung cancer.

Here the CDR3 DNA reads TGTGCCAGCTCACCCCCACTAGCGGGAGGAAGGTACGAGCAGTACTTC. It specifies CASSPPLAGGRYEQYF. The chain carries TRBV18 and TRBJ2-7, with TRBD2 matching 12 bases. Per the germline V gene, CDR1 is KGHSH and CDR2 is LQKENI. This CDR3 spans 16 amino acids. The V gene end was trimmed by 3 bases and the J gene end by 4 bases; junction bases not matched to a gene: 7.

By proportion, this clonotype is large. V gene TRBV7-9 combines with J gene TRBJ2-3, with D uncertain. Germline assignment: CDR1 SEHNR and CDR2 FQNEAQ (reference sequence). The CDR3 length is 14 residues. V lost 1 base and J lost 6, with 11 bases in between. The CDR3 nucleotides are TGTGCCAGCAGCTTAGGTCACCCGGGTGATACGCAGTATTTT. Amino acid sequence: CASSLGHPGDTQYF.

This clonotype was observed many times. V gene TRBV24-1 combines with J gene TRBJ1-2; TRBD1 might be the D (5 bases). Trimming cost V 3 bases and J 3 bases, with 16 bases left between them. The CDR3 consists of 16 residues. CDR1 KGHDR and CDR2 SFDVKD come from the germline V gene. CDR3 sequence (DNA): TGTGCCACCAGTGATACGGTGACAGTGGGACACTATGGCTACACCTTC. Its translation: CATSDTVTVGHYGYTF.

The J gene is TRBJ2-3, the V gene TRBV12-3 or TRBV12-4; the D is unclear. The CDR3 has 13 amino acids. V was shortened by 4 bases and J by 2 bases, with 7 bases between the two germline ends. CDR3 residues: CASSSLNTDTQYF. The CDR3 region has the DNA TGTGCCAGCAGTTCCCTTAACACAGATACGCAGTATTTT.

This clonotype was recorded at least ten times. The rearrangement uses TRBV27 and TRBJ1-4; possibly TRBD1 for D (6 bases). The V gene's germline CDR1 is MNHEY and CDR2 SMNVEV (reference sequence). The CDR3 has 14 amino acids. Trimming shortened V by 6 bases and J by 4 bases, and 12 bases separated the two germline ends. As DNA, the CDR3 is TGTGCCAGCAGCCTACAGGGCAATAATGAAAAACTGTTTTTT. As protein: CASSLQGNNEKLFF.

Ten or more counts support this clonotype. The chain recombines TRBV12-3 or TRBV12-4 with TRBJ2-3, with D tentatively TRBD2 (7 bases). Between the trimmed V and J ends, which lost 6 bases and 4 bases, there was a span of 17 bases. The CDR3 sequence is 15 residues long. The CDR3 spells CASSFRGARADTQYF. Written as DNA, the CDR3 is TGTGCCAGCAGCTTTCGGGGGGCGAGGGCAGATACGCAGTATTTT.

This clonotype was seen at least ten times. The V call is TRBV3-1, the J call TRBJ1-1; D not certain. Germline CDR1 is LGHDT and CDR2 is YNNKEL (reference sequence). The V end was cut by 0 bases, the J end by 0 bases, with 5 bases between. This CDR3 comprises 14 residues. In nucleotides, the CDR3 is TGTGCCAGCAGCCAAGATATAGTGAACACTGAAGCTTTCTTT. Amino acids: CASSQDIVNTEAFF.

This clonotype was counted at least ten times. The gene calls are TRBV11-1 and TRBJ2-1, with 8 bases that match TRBD2. CDR1 is SGHAT and CDR2 is FQDESV in the germline V gene (reference sequence). Trimming cost V 1 base and J 7 bases; bases outside gene matches: 6. CDR3 length: 15 residues. The CDR3: CASSLDGRANNEQFF. The CDR3 region has the DNA TGTGCCAGCAGCTTAGACGGGAGGGCCAATAATGAGCAGTTCTTC. The full variable domain, its missing parts supplied by reference TRBV11-1 and TRBJ2-1, is EAEVAQSPRYKITEKSQAVAFWCDPISGHATLYWYRQILGQGPELLVQFQDESVVDDSQLPKDRFSAERLKGVDSTLKIQPAELGDSAMYLCASSLDGRANNEQFFGPGTRLTVL.

This clonotype showed up many times. The CDR3 spells CASSLLGREPLGYTF. Here the CDR3 DNA reads TGTGCCAGCAGCTTATTGGGCAGGGAGCCACTCGGCTACACCTTC. V gene TRBV7-9 combines with J gene TRBJ1-2; TRBD1 might be the D (5 bases). CDR1 and CDR2 (germline): SEHNR, FQNEAQ (reference sequence). The CDR3 has 15 residues. V shed 2 bases and J shed 8 bases, with 18 bases lying between them.

The V and J genes are TRBV28 and TRBJ1-3, with D maybe TRBD1 (5 bases). The germline gives CDR1 MDHEN, CDR2 SYDVKM. Trimming took 2 bases from V and 7 from J, leaving 12 bases between them. This CDR3 is built from 14 residues. CDR3 residues: CASSLTAGRNTIYF. DNA for the CDR3: TGTGCCAGCAGTTTAACGGCAGGGCGCAACACCATATATTTT.

The chain is built from TRBV6-1 and TRBJ1-5; the D is unclear. Deletions cut 0 bases from V and 0 bases from J, with 9 bases between. CDR3 size: 16 residues. Germline V gene data show CDR1 as MNHNS and CDR2 as SASEGT. The CDR3 bases are TGTGCCAGCAGTGAAGCTAGGAGCCTTAGCAATCAGCCCCAGCATTTT. This codes for CASSEARSLSNQPQHF.

V usage is TRBV19 and J usage is TRBJ2-1; TRBD2 aligns across 8 bases. Germline trimming cut 4 bases from V and 0 bases from J; bases unmatched to any gene: 8. The CDR3 runs to 17 residues. Germline assignment: CDR1 LNHDA and CDR2 SQIVND (reference sequence). CDR3 sequence: CASSTVLAGSSYNEQFF. The CDR3 coding sequence is TGTGCCAGTAGTACGGTATTAGCGGGGAGCTCCTACAATGAGCAGTTCTTC.

This clonotype came up many times. The chain has TRBV7-3 and TRBJ2-1; TRBD2 aligns across 9 bases. The CDR3 length is 16 residues. V gave up 5 bases and J gave up 5 bases; unmatched junction bases: 10. CDR1 is SGHTA, CDR2 FQGTGA, per germline. The DNA of the CDR3 is TGTGCCAGCAGCCACGATCGGACTAGCGCAAACAATGAGCAGTTCTTC. It encodes CASSHDRTSANNEQFF.

This clonotype was picked up many times. The J gene is TRBJ2-5, the V gene TRBV10-3, with 8 bases that match TRBD1. V was clipped by 9 bases and J by 2 bases; unmatched bases: 5. This CDR3 has 13 amino acids. CDR1 and CDR2 from the germline V gene are ENHRY and SYGVKD. The CDR3 reads CAIGGQGQETQYF. The CDR3 DNA follows: TGTGCCATAGGCGGACAGGGTCAAGAGACCCAGTACTTC.

This clonotype is labeled as medium-sized. The chain joins TRBV27 to TRBJ1-1; no clear D gene. Germline assignment: CDR1 MNHEY and CDR2 SMNVEV (reference sequence). The CDR3 runs 14 residues. V was clipped by 4 bases and J by 0 bases, with 9 bases between them. The CDR3 sequence: CASSSTLMNTEAFF. Here the CDR3 DNA reads TGTGCCAGCAGTTCGACACTGATGAACACTGAAGCTTTCTTT.

This clonotype has a count of ten or more. The V gene is TRBV12-3 or TRBV12-4, the J gene TRBJ1-1, with D tentatively TRBD1 (5 bases). Trimming removed 5 bases at V and 6 bases at J, with 13 bases between. This CDR3 region has 13 residues. CDR3 region: CASSGGALAEAFF. CDR3 nucleotides: TGTGCCAGCAGTGGAGGGGCTCTCGCTGAAGCTTTCTTT.

The chain is built from TRBV9 and TRBJ2-7; TRBD1 matches at 8 bases. The CDR3 has 15 amino acids. The germline gives CDR1 SGDLS, CDR2 YYNGEE. V lost 4 bases and J lost 7; bases outside the gene matches: 13. The CDR3 DNA reads as TGTGCCAGCAGCCCTAGCGTGGGACAGGACAAAGAGCAGTACTTC. Its protein is CASSPSVGQDKEQYF. Full variable domain (outside the CDR3, taken from reference TRBV9 and TRBJ2-7): DSGVTQTPKHLITATGQRVTLRCSPRSGDLSVYWYQQSLDQGLQFLIQYYNGEERAKGNILERFSAQQFPDLHSELNLSSLELGDSALYFCASSPSVGQDKEQYFGPGTRLTVT.